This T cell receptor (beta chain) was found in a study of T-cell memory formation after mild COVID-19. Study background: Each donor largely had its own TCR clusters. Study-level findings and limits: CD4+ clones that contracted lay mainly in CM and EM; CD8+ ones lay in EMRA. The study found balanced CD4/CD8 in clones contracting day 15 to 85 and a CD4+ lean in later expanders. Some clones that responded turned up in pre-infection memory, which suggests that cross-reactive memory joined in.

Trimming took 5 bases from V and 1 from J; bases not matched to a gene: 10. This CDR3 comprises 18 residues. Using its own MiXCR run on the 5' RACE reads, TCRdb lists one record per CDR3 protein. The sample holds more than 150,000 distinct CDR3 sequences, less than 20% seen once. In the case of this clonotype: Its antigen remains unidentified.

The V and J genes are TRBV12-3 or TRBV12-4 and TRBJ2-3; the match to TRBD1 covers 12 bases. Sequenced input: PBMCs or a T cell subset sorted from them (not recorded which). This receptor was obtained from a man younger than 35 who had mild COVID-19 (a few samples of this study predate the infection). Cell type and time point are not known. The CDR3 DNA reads TGTGCCAGCAGTCAAGGGACAGGGGGCGTTCAACGCACAGATACGCAGTATTTT. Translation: CASSQGTGGVQRTDTQYF.